The T cell receptor beta chain under discussion was sequenced for a study of blood T cell repertoires in COVID-19. Whole-study context: From the United States, Italy and Spain came samples of acute and convalescent COVID-19.

Original analysis: For nucleated cells, counts were estimated from reference gene primer amplification. Some clones are missing from TCRdb's copy, which holds only in-frame ones; the method was immunoSEQ multiplex PCR. V, J and clone size derive from that table, while D and trimming were established from the DNA sequence. This sample has 150,000 or so clones, with around 84% found just once. This CDR3 spans 17 amino acids. Per the germline V gene, CDR1 is SNHLY and CDR2 is FYNNEI. Trimming at V came to 0 bases and at J to 0 bases, leaving 4 bases not matched to a gene. The study assigned cohorts using participant-reported clinical history.

The chain uses TRBV2 and TRBJ2-3, with 9 bases matching TRBD2. The sample comprised PBMCs or T cells enriched from blood (not recorded which). The TCR was taken from a woman aged 45-59 years who had recovered from COVID-19. Here the CDR3 reads CASSEAGLAGSTDTQYF. The CDR3 DNA sequence: TGTGCCAGCAGTGAAGCGGGTCTAGCGGGAAGCACAGATACGCAGTATTTT.